These T cell receptor beta chains were read from a single sample in a study of regulatory T cells in long-lasting Graves disease. MiXCR, applied by TCRdb to the multiplex PCR reads, yields one record per CDR3 protein. The sample consists of some 400,000 distinct CDR3 sequences, about 15% of them appearing once. Separately, the same data were catalogued under a study of T cells in Graves' hyperthyroidism and ophthalmopathy.

Sequencing used peripheral blood mononuclear cells (PBMCs), obtained at new diagnosis, from a patient treated with antithyroid drugs. Source of these receptors: a woman in her 30s with Graves disease. Both conserved end residues are part of each CDR3. A D gene is named only where the DNA matches it firmly. Rows give clone size only sometimes, using once, few, many, or a class for an expanded clone.

>-|-|TRBV19|TRBJ2-7
TGTGCCAGTAGTACTTGGGACAACGAGCAGTACTTC
CASSTWDNEQYF
>many|TRBD2|TRBV20-1|TRBJ2-3
TGCAGTGCGACTCTAGCGGAAAGTAGCACAGATACGCAGTATTTT
CSATLAESSTDTQYF
>few|-|TRBV7-6|TRBJ2-7
TGTGCCAGCAGCTCAGACACGGCCCTTCTTACAGAGCAGTACTTC
CASSSDTALLTEQYF
>many|-|TRBV20-1|TRBJ2-4
TGCAGTGCTAGGAGTCAGGTTATTGACATTCAGTACTTC
CSARSQVIDIQYF
>many|-|TRBV30|TRBJ2-2
TGTGCCTGGAGTATTATACCGGGACAAGACACCGGGGAGCTGTTTTTT
CAWSIIPGQDTGELFF
>many|-|TRBV2|TRBJ1-4
TGTGCCAGCAGTGAACTGGGGTTGGGTGAAAAACTGTTTTTT
CASSELGLGEKLFF
>many|-|TRBV2|TRBJ1-6
TGTGCCAGCAGTGAAAGGGCCGGAGGACGTACTAATTCACCCCTCCACTTT
CASSERAGGRTNSPLHF
>-|-|TRBV28|TRBJ2-1
TGTGCCAGCGGAAGACTGGGCAATGAGCAGTTCTTC
CASGRLGNEQFF
>many|-|TRBV12-3/TRBV12-4|TRBJ1-5
TGTGCCAGCAGCTTAACGGGGCTTAGCAATCAGCCCCAGCATTTT
CASSLTGLSNQPQHF
>many|-|TRBV7-9|TRBJ1-1
TGTGCCAGCAGCTCTTCAGGGGATGGGACTGAAGCTTTCTTT
CASSSSGDGTEAFF